The 19 T cell receptor beta chains given below trace back to one sample, sequenced in a study of shared clonotypes between healthy human individuals. Here immunoSEQ multiplex PCR was the method, and the copy in TCRdb shows in-frame clones only, minus some. In the table there are around 1.4 million clones, around 98.5% of which are singletons. Sequencing input: naive CD4+ T cells sorted from blood. Noted subset: CD45RA+ positively selected. Receptor source: a man under 40 in good health.

The rearrangement links TRBV10-3 to TRBJ2-5; the D is unclear. Trimming left V 0 bases short and J 5 bases short, with 10 bases between. Per germline, CDR1 ENHRY and CDR2 SYGVKD. This CDR3 spans 14 amino acids. CDR3 residues: CAISESGSGETQYF. CDR3 coding DNA: TGTGCCATCAGTGAGTCAGGTTCTGGGGAGACCCAGTACTTC.

V and J are TRBV28 and TRBJ2-7; 8 nucleotides match TRBD2. The CDR3 runs to 15 residues. Germline V gene lookup returns CDR1 MDHEN and CDR2 SYDVKM. The J segment lost 0 bases and the V segment lost 7 bases, leaving 8 bases of the junction unmatched. CDR3 sequence (DNA): TGTGCCAGCAATTCGGGGGGGAAAAACTCCTACGAGCAGTACTTC. Translating it yields CASNSGGKNSYEQYF.

CDR3 DNA: TGTGCCAGCTCACCAACTTCGAGAGGGTCAGATACGCAGTATTTT. Residues: CASSPTSRGSDTQYF. The chain links TRBV18 to TRBJ2-3; D perhaps matches TRBD2 (5 bases). Germline V CDR1 and CDR2: KGHSH, LQKENI. There are 15 residues in the CDR3. Trimming shortened V by 2 bases and J by 4 bases, and 13 bases separated the two germline ends.

The chain couples TRBV7-9 to TRBJ2-7; D possibly uses TRBD1 or TRBD2 (5 bases each). CDR3 length equals 14 residues. The V and J ends lost 2 bases and 0 bases respectively, with 8 bases between them. The V gene's germline CDR1 is SEHNR and CDR2 FQNEAQ (reference sequence). CDR3 sequence (DNA): TGTGCCAGCAGCTTAAGAGGGGACTCCTACGAGCAGTACTTC. This sequence encodes CASSLRGDSYEQYF.

This clone was seen once. The chain employs TRBV2 and TRBJ2-1; D possibly corresponds to TRBD2 (5 bases). The CDR3 contains 14 residues. The V and J ends lost 0 bases and 3 bases respectively, with 6 bases between them. CDR1 SNHLY and CDR2 FYNNEI come from the germline V gene. The CDR3 bases are TGTGCCAGCAGTGAAGCTGCGGGCTACAATGAGCAGTTCTTC. As protein: CASSEAAGYNEQFF.

J is TRBJ2-7 and V is TRBV30; 9 bases agree with TRBD1. CDR1 and CDR2 from the germline V gene are GTSNPN and SVGIG (reference sequence). The trim removed 5 bases at V and 10 bases at J, leaving 18 bases unmatched. The CDR3 sequence is 15 residues long. This CDR3 is CAWGPGTGPSTSQYF. The CDR3 bases are TGTGCCTGGGGCCCTGGGACAGGGCCTTCTACGAGCCAGTACTTC. Full variable domain (missing parts from reference TRBV30 and TRBJ2-7): SQTIHQWPATLVQPVGSPLSLECTVEGTSNPNLYWYRQAAGRGLQLLFYSVGIGQISSEVPQNLSASRPQDRQFILSSKKLLLSDSGFYLCAWGPGTGPSTSQYFGPGTRLTVT.

The sample holds a few counts of this clone. The V gene is TRBV29-1, the J gene TRBJ1-1; D unclear. V was cut by 4 bases and J by 1 base, with 4 bases left in between. This CDR3 is built from 11 residues. Germline CDR1 SQVTM, CDR2 ANQGSEA. The CDR3 DNA reads TGCAGCGTTGGACAGAACACTGAAGCTTTCTTT. Protein: CSVGQNTEAFF. The complete variable domain, with remaining parts taken from reference TRBV29-1 and TRBJ1-1, reads SAVISQKPSRDICQRGTSLTIQCQVDSQVTMMFWYRQQPGQSLTLIATANQGSEATYESGFVIDKFPISRPNLTFSTLTVSNMSPEDSSIYLCSVGQNTEAFFGQGTRLTVV.

This chain uses TRBV11-2 with TRBJ2-5, with TRBD2 matching over 7 bases. The germline gives CDR1 SGHAT, CDR2 FQNNGV. The CDR3 length is 15 residues. Unmatched junction bases numbered 6, after V lost 1 base and J lost 4 bases. CDR3 residues: CASSLASGRLETQYF. In nucleotides, the CDR3 is TGTGCCAGCAGCTTAGCTTCCGGGAGGCTAGAGACCCAGTACTTC.

The genes are TRBV9 and TRBJ2-1; 8 bases fit TRBD2. In germline, CDR1 is SGDLS, CDR2 YYNGEE. This CDR3 has 18 amino acids. V lost 0 bases to trimming and J lost 3 bases; unmatched junction nucleotides: 11. The CDR3 loop reads CASSVGVTSESYYNEQFF. The CDR3 DNA follows: TGTGCCAGCAGCGTAGGAGTGACTAGCGAGTCTTACTACAATGAGCAGTTCTTC.

V gene TRBV7-2 combines with J gene TRBJ1-2, with 9 positions matching TRBD1. The V and J ends lost 1 base and 2 bases, in that order; junction bases with no gene match: 5. The CDR3 spans 16 residues. In germline, CDR1 is SGHTA, CDR2 FQGNSA. For the CDR3, the DNA is TGTGCCAGCAGCTTAGGACTGGGACAGGGAAACTATGGCTACACCTTC. It codes for CASSLGLGQGNYGYTF.

This rearrangement joins TRBV5-5 to TRBJ1-2; possible D gene TRBD1, 6 bases. The germline gives CDR1 SGHKS, CDR2 YYEKEE (reference sequence). Trimming removed 0 bases from V and 3 bases from J, with 15 bases in between. CDR3 length: 16 residues. The CDR3 nucleotides read TGTGCCAGCAGCTTGGGGGAGGGGGTCGGCTACTATGGCTACACCTTC. It specifies CASSLGEGVGYYGYTF.

The chain has TRBV28 and TRBJ1-1; D is unresolved. V was cut by 4 bases and J by 0 bases, with 3 bases left in between. The CDR3 has 12 amino acids. Germline assignment: CDR1 MDHEN and CDR2 SYDVKM. The CDR3 loop is CASSYVNTEAFF. In nucleotides, the CDR3 is TGTGCCAGCAGTTATGTGAACACTGAAGCTTTCTTT.

The rearrangement uses TRBV5-1 and TRBJ2-1; TRBD1 aligns across 8 bases. CDR1 is SGHRS and CDR2 is YFSETQ in the germline V gene. V lost 4 bases, J lost 3 bases, and 12 bases stayed unmatched. The CDR3 spans 17 residues. The CDR3 loop is CASSLPTGQGFYNEQFF. In DNA form, the CDR3 reads TGCGCCAGCAGCCTCCCAACCGGACAGGGATTCTACAATGAGCAGTTCTTC.

This rearrangement joins TRBV6-5 to TRBJ2-1; TRBD2 might be the D (6 bases). The V end was cut by 5 bases, the J end by 6 bases, with 17 bases between. The CDR3 has 15 amino acids. The V gene's germline CDR1 is MNHEY and CDR2 SVGAGI. The CDR3 DNA reads as TGTGCCAGCAGTCGGGACTTCGCCCCCTCCAATGAGCAGTTCTTC. Its translation: CASSRDFAPSNEQFF.

This clone has a single count. The chain employs TRBV27 and TRBJ2-3; TRBD2 matches 8 bases. V lost 8 bases, J lost 0 bases, and 10 bases stayed unmatched. Germline V gene data show CDR1 as MNHEY and CDR2 as SMNVEV (reference sequence). The CDR3 is made up of 16 amino acids. The CDR3 DNA reads TGTGCCAGCCGAACGGCGGGGGGACCCAGCACAGATACGCAGTATTTT. Translating gives CASRTAGGPSTDTQYF.

J is TRBJ2-1 and V is TRBV14, with D unclear. Germline loops: CDR1 SGHDN, CDR2 FVKESK. Trimming pared 1 base from V and 4 bases from J, leaving 11 bases between. CDR3 length: 15 residues. The CDR3 nucleotides are TGTGCCAGCAGCCAAGCGAGAACAATATACAATGAGCAGTTCTTC. Translated, it gives CASSQARTIYNEQFF.

V gene TRBV6-5 combines with J gene TRBJ2-7, with D maybe TRBD2 (6 bases). Trimming took 6 bases from V and 3 from J, leaving 18 bases between them. Per the germline V gene, CDR1 is MNHEY and CDR2 is SVGAGI. The CDR3 is made up of 15 amino acids. The CDR3 here is CASSSPAGRIYEQYF. The CDR3, as DNA: TGTGCCAGCAGCTCGCCGGCAGGGAGGATCTACGAGCAGTACTTC.

Regarding this clone: At the DNA level, this CDR3 is encoded by other sequences in the same sample as well. V usage is TRBV9 and J usage is TRBJ2-7; possible D gene TRBD2, 5 bases. Trimming cost V 0 bases and J 1 base, with 8 bases left between them. The CDR3 runs 14 residues. Germline CDR1 and CDR2: SGDLS and YYNGEE. The CDR3 DNA reads TGTGCCAGCAGCGTAGGGTCGGGATCCTACGAGCAGTACTTC. Translated: CASSVGSGSYEQYF.

This clone was recorded once. CDR3 loop: CASSFYTDTQYF. The CDR3 nucleotides are TGTGCCAGCAGCTTTTACACAGATACGCAGTATTTT. This sequence joins TRBV7-9 and TRBJ2-3; D remains unclear. Between the trimmed V and J ends, which lost 3 bases and 2 bases, there was a span of 3 bases. This CDR3 spans 12 amino acids. Per the germline V gene, CDR1 is SEHNR and CDR2 is FQNEAQ (reference sequence).